This T cell receptor beta chain was retrieved from a study of CD8+ T cells in alopecia areata. The study's findings and limits: On tofacitinib, scalp clonality and expanded CD8+ clones among top 100 fell significantly. In scalp and blood during tofacitinib, many expanded lesional clones persisted.

Extracted RNA was reverse transcribed, and the resulting cDNA served as sequencing template. Sequenced by immunoSEQ multiplex PCR; TCRdb stores in-frame clones only, minus some. The table shows about 42,000 clones, with around three fifths occurring only once. In its sample, this clone was seen a few times. Its antigen is undetermined. Trimming took 0 bases from V and 2 from J, leaving 12 bases between them. Germline CDR1 SQVTM, CDR2 ANQGSEA. This CDR3 has 15 residues. Treatment reported: oral pan-JAK inhibitor, 5-10 mg twice daily. The TCR was taken from a human donor with alopecia areata. The chain uses TRBV29-1 and TRBJ2-3; D uncertain. Source: CD8+ T cells sorted from blood, taken at week 4, from a patient treated with tofacitinib. DNA for the CDR3: TGCAGCGTTGAAGATCGAGCCGGACCCACAGATACGCAGTATTTT. Translating it yields CSVEDRAGPTDTQYF.